This section outlines one T cell receptor beta chain sequence together with its context. Antigen unknown. Sequencing used immunoSEQ multiplex PCR; TCRdb keeps in-frame clones, though not all of them. The sample holds under 110,000 clones, about nine tenths seen once. The sample originates from a study of cytomegalovirus exposure and HLA in healthy donors. Across the whole study: It was reported in a later analysis that the same platform had been used for the 120 or so validation repertoires as for the 550 to 700 first-cohort repertoires.

The study, taken as a whole, reports: The classifier reportedly diagnosed cytomegalovirus status with high sensitivity and specificity. According to the study, around 150 TCR beta chains were cytomegalovirus-associated. One later analysis, an examination of the 100 to 150 validation repertoires, found that first-cohort TCR clusters tended to co-occur in them.

The sequenced material came from PBMCs. The clonotype was recovered from a young woman in good health and CMV-seropositive.

DNA of the CDR3: TGTGCCAGCAGTGAAGGGCCAGGGGGAGCGAACACTGAAGCTTTCTTT. This encodes CASSEGPGGANTEAFF. The rearrangement joins TRBV2 to TRBJ1-1, with 7 bases fitting TRBD1. The CDR3 runs 16 residues. J was trimmed by 1 base and V by 1 base; bases with no gene match: 6. Germline V gene data show CDR1 as SNHLY and CDR2 as FYNNEI.